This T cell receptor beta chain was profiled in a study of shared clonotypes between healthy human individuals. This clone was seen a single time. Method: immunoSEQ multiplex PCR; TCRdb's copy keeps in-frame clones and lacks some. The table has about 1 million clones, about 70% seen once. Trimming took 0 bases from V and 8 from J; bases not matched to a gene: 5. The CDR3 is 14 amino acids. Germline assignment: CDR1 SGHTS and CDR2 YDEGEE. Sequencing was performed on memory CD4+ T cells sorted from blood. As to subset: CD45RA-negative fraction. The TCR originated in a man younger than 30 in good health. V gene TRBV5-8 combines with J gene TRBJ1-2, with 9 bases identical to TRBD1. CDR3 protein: CASSLGQGDGGYTF. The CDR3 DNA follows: TGTGCCAGCAGCTTGGGACAGGGGGACGGCGGCTACACCTTC.